This T cell receptor (beta chain) comes out of a study of T cell repertoires in cytomegalovirus infection. J was trimmed by 6 bases and V by 5 bases; bases with no gene match: 5. The CDR3 runs 15 residues. Germline-derived CDR1 and CDR2 are SGHTA and FQGNSA. Study outcomes and limitations: Carriage of CMV together with the relevant HLA was identifiable through cumulative public TCR beta family frequency.

TCRdb passed the reads through MiXCR, listing each CDR3 protein once. The profile shows some 680,000 distinct CDR3 sequences, less than 40% of them singletons. This clonotype was seen repeatedly, ten times or more. Its antigen is undetermined. The clonotype comes from a human donor in good health (CMV status not recorded). Some clones in this sample may be carry-over from other donors' samples. The chain joins TRBV7-2 to TRBJ1-5, with 12 bases aligning to TRBD1. Sequenced input: PBMCs. The CDR3 DNA reads as TGTGCCAGCAGCAGGGGACAGGGGGCCGTTCAGCCCCAGCATTTT. Its protein product is CASSRGQGAVQPQHF.